The entry that follows covers one TCR beta chain sequence. Its antigen is as yet unknown. The CDR3 contains 15 residues. Germline trimming cut 0 bases from V and 2 bases from J; bases unmatched to any gene: 2. Germline V gene sequence: CDR1 SGHRS, CDR2 YFSETQ. The record originates from a study of cytomegalovirus exposure and HLA in healthy donors. Primers: 60 Vbeta forward and 13 Jbeta reverse. The data were produced by immunoSEQ multiplex PCR, yet TCRdb's version contains in-frame clones alone and is incomplete. The sample lists some 150,000 clones, 60% to 80% occurring once. Study results and limitations: Among the most significant clusters, several appeared linked to common viral pathogens in a later analysis. Per published accounts, TCR beta sequences correctly predicted the HLA-A and HLA-B alleles of most subjects. The study carried out a later analysis of TCR beta sequences. It associated around 17,000 of them with specific HLA alleles at a false discovery rate of 0.05. Later on, a genetic analysis was performed. It linked a missense variant in DCLRE1C with V- and J-gene trimming of TCR beta.

The clonotype was recovered from a male donor in good health and CMV-seronegative. The chain joins TRBV5-1 to TRBJ2-7; the match to TRBD1 covers 10 bases. Sequencing used PBMCs. The CDR3 sequence is CASSLAGTGAYEQYF. The DNA of the CDR3 is TGCGCCAGCAGCTTGGCCGGGACAGGGGCCTACGAGCAGTACTTC.